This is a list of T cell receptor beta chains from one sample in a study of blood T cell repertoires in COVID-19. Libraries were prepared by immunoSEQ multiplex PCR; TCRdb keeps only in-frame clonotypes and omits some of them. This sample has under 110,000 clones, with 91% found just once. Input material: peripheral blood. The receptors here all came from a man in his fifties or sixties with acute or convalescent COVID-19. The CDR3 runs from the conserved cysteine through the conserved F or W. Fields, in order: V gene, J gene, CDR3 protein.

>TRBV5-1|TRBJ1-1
CASSLSSSMNTEAFF
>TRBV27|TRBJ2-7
CASSLSGGLAYEQYF
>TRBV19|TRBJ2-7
CASRVSRGPYEQYF
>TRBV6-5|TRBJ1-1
CASSIRGTEAFF
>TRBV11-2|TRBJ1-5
CASSLGTASSNQPQHF
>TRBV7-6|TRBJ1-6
CASSRTGGHNSPLHF
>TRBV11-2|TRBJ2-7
CASSPAWGQGYEQYF
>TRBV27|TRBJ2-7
CASSLYGTGGSSYEQYF
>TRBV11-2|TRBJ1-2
CASSRLPLGANYGYTF
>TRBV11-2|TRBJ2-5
CASSLGASGSQETQYF
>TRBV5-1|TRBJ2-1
CASSFQRGANNEQFF
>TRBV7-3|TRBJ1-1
CASSSQGMGTEAFF
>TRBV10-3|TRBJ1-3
CAIRDKSSGNTIYF
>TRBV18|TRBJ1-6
CASSPRGSHSYNSPLHF
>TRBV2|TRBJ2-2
CASSRTSGGLGELFF
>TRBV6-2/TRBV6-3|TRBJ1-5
CASSYRPNYQPQHF
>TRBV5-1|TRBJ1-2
CASSLNRGLGYTF
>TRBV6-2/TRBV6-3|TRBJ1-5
CASSSGLSQPQHF
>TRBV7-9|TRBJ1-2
CASSLVVAGYTF
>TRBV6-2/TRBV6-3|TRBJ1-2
CASSYAGTGGLGYTF
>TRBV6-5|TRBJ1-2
CASSYTLGQGAGYTF
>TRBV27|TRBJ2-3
CASSLSGQGRLNTQYF
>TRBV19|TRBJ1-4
CASSYPGIGQEKLFF
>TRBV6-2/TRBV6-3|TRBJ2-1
CASSYSGLAGGYNEQFF
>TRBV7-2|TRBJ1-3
CASSLRTGSGVRGNTIYF
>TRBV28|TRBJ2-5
CASRLLTSGAGETQYF
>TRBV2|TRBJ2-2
CASSEVGRSNTGELFF
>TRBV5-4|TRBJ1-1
CASSLWGADTEAFF
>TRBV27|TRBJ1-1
CASSSLSTGLLVTEAFF
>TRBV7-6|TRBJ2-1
CASSSSPGTGNEQFF
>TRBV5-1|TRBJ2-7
CASSLDTDGSYEQYF
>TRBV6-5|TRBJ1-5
CASSWSGGQPQHF
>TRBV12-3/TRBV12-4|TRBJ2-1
CASRQGADNEQFF
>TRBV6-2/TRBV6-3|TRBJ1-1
CASSSNTQQGAEAFF
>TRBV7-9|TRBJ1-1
CASSLVGQATEAFF
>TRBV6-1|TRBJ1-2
CASSGAGDFYGYTF
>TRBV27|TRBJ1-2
CASSLGGNYGYTF
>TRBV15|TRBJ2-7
CATSIRRGAYEQYF
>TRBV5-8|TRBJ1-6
CASSLGQWNSPLHF
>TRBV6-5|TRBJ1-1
CASTDRRGTEAFF
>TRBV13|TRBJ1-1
CASSLLTGGAFF
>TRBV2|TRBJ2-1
CASSGRGQGYNEQFF
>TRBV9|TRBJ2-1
CASSLRTGASSYNEQFF
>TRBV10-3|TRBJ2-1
CAISESGGGYNEQFF
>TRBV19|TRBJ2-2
CASSMSGRGELFF
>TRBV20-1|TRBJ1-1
CSATRNTEAFF
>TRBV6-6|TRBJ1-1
CASSYSLATEAFF
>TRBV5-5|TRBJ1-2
CASSLDSYGYTF
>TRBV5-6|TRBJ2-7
CASSWGLVVREQYF
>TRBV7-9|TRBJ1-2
CASSLGVPDYGYTF
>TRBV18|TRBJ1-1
CASSEETGQAFF
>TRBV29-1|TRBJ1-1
CSVRQTDYTEAFF
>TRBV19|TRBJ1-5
CAVRSGSNNQPQHF